This T cell receptor (beta chain) came from a study of cytotoxic CD8 clonotypes in ibrutinib-treated CLL (dated by TCRdb to the early 2020s). With regard to the full study: The cohort was composed of ten to eleven relapsed/refractory and roughly 14 treatment-naive patients; IGHV unmutated status was identified in 17 patients. Partial responses were observed in approximately 24 patients and complete responses in 2; after a median follow-up of around 68 months, remission was maintained in 14 patients and progression was observed in about twelve. On average, each sample yielded around 230,000 productive templates and around 100,000 productive rearrangements. Samples at response were collected after a median of about 13 months of treatment, with a range of about 6 to 40 months. Longitudinal samples were available for about 30% of the 86 trial participants. Patients were still on ibrutinib when every remission and progressive disease sample was collected. Cryopreserved peripheral blood mononuclear cells were collected before treatment, at response, and at either disease progression or sustained remission.

A note on this clone: The antigen it binds to is not known. No base-level quality is on record; no much larger clone is a single base apart.

Each clonotype received, on average, approximately 9.9x coverage in deep resolution sequencing performed on a MiSeq, where the target depth lay between 1 in 1 million and 1 in 200,000 T cells. The immunoSEQ hsTCRB Kit was used to generate TCR beta libraries. As for the authors' bioinformatics: Data were analyzed with ImmunoSEQ Data Assistant and ImmunoSEQ Analyzer, with V, D and J genes assigned per IMGT definitions. Clonality was computed as one minus normalized Shannon entropy of productive rearrangement frequencies, ranging from 0 to 1. Only overrepresented clonotypes making up at least 0.05% of each patient's repertoire were included in the public clonotype analysis. Around 13 age-matched healthy donor repertoires from immuneACCESS were used as controls for clonality. Held by TCRdb, this immuneACCESS table contains in-frame sequences only and omits some clones. Under half of the omission traces to an unresolved V gene where checked; the cause of the rest is unknown. That table is the source of V, J and clone size, and D and trimming were worked out from the DNA. The sample table lists approximately 47,000 clones, 50% to 75% of them with a count of one. The biggest ten clones account for roughly 21% of the sample.

General study outcomes and caveats: Baseline clonality was found to be higher than that of age-matched healthy donors and was strongly correlated with circulating CD8+ T-cell counts. An increase in clonality was observed at ibrutinib response, with clonality remaining stable during sustained remission and falling back toward baseline at progression. Sampling times were not matched between sustained-remission and progressing patients, and lymph node repertoires were not studied. Public clonotypes were rare and either contracted or stayed stable during treatment, and the rise in clonality at ibrutinib response reflected the expansion of private clonotypes.

Per the publication, the time point label means: around 2 years on ibrutinib. For TCR beta library preparation, roughly 2 micrograms of genomic DNA were extracted from the cryopreserved PBMCs. Longitudinal blood samples from CLL patients receiving ibrutinib monotherapy were subjected to high-throughput TCR beta sequencing. Patients were enrolled in a phase 2 open-label single-center ibrutinib monotherapy trial. The CDR3 measures 14 amino acids from cysteine to phenylalanine. Only CDR3 DNA is held: 42 bases, read in frame from base 1. V has 4 bases trimmed and J has 3 bases trimmed; junction bases matching no gene number 4. In the germline V gene, CDR1 corresponds to SGHVS and CDR2 to FNYEAQ.

This clonotype was sampled from a human donor with chronic lymphocytic leukemia. The rearranged chain carries TRBV7-6 and TRBJ2-3; TRBD2 agrees with 7 junctional bases. Sequences were derived from PBMCs, sampled after 24 months of ibrutinib treatment. This receptor carries the CDR3 CASSSREGTDTQYF. The nucleotide sequence is given as TGTGCCAGCAGCTCCAGGGAGGGGACAGATACGCAGTATTTT.